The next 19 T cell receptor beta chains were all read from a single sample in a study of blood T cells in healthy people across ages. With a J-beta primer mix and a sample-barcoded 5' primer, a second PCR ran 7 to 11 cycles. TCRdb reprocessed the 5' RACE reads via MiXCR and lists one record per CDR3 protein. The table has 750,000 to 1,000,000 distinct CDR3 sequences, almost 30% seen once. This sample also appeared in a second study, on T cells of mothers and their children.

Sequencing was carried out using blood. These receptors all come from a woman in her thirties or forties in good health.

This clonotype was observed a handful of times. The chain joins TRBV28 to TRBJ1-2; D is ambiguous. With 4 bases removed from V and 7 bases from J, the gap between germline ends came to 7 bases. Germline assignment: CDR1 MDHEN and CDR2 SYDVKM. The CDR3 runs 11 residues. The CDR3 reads CASSWETGYTF. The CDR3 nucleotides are TGTGCCAGCAGTTGGGAGACTGGCTACACCTTC.

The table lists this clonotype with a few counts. This chain's CDR3 is CASKGTVIYEQYF. The CDR3 DNA is TGTGCCAGCAAGGGGACAGTCATCTACGAGCAGTACTTC. The chain combines TRBV28 with TRBJ2-7; 7 positions agree with TRBD1. Trimming cost V 7 bases and J 3 bases; bases outside gene matches: 6. Germline assignment: CDR1 MDHEN and CDR2 SYDVKM. The CDR3 loop spans 13 amino acids.

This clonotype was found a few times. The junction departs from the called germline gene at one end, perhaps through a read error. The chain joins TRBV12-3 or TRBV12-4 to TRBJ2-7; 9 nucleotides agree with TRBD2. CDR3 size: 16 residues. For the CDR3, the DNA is TGTACCAGCAGTTCCAGACTAGCGGAGTTCTCCTACGAGCAGTACTTC. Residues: CTSSSRLAEFSYEQYF.

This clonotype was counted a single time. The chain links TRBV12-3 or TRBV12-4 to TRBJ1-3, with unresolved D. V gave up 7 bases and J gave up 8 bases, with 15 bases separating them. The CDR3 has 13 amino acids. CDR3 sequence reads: CASNRGEVDTIYF. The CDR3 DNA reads TGTGCCAGCAACCGGGGTGAGGTGGACACCATATATTTT.

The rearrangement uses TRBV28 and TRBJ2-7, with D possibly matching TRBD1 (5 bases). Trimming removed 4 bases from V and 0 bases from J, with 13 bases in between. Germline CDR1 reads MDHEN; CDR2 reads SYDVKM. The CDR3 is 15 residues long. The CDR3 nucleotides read TGTGCCAGCAGTTCGATTTCAGGGTACTCCTACGAGCAGTACTTC. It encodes CASSSISGYSYEQYF.

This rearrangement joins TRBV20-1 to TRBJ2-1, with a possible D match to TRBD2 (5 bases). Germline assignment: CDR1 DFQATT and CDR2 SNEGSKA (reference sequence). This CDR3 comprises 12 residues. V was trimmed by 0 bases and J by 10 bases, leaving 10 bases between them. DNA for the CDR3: TGCAGTGCTAGAGATCAGCTAGCCGAGCAGTTCTTC. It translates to CSARDQLAEQFF.

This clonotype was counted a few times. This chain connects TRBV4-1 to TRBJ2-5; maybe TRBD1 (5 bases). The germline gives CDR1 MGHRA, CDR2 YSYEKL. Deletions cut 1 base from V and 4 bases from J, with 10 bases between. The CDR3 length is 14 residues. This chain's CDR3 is CASSQVITGETQYF. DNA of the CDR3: TGCGCCAGCAGCCAAGTCATTACAGGAGAGACCCAGTACTTC.

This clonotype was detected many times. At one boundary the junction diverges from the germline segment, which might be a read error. The CDR3 protein is CGAPKLTGTYEQYF. DNA of the CDR3: TGCGGTGCTCCGAAACTGACAGGGACGTACGAGCAGTACTTC. The V call is TRBV20-1, the J call TRBJ2-7; 7 bases match TRBD1. CDR3 size: 14 residues. Germline lookup yields CDR1 DFQATT and CDR2 SNEGSKA (reference sequence).

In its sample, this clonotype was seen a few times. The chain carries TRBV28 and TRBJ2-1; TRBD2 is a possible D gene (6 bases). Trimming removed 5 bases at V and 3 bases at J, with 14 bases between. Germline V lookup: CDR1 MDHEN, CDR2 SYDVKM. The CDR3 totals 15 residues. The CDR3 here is CASSEGGNHYNEQFF. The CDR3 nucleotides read TGTGCCAGCAGTGAGGGAGGAAACCACTACAATGAGCAGTTCTTC.

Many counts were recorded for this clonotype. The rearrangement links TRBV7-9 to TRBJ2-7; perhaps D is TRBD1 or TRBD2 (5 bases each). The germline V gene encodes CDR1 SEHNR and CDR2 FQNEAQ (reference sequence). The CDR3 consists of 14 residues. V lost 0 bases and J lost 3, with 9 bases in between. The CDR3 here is CASSLAGEFYEQYF. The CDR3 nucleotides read TGTGCCAGCAGCTTAGCGGGGGAATTCTACGAGCAGTACTTC.

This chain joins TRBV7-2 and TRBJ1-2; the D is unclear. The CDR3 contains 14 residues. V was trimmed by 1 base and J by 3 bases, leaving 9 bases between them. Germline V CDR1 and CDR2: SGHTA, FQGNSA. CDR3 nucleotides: TGTGCCAGCAGCTTAGGTGGCAGTTACTATGGCTACACCTTC. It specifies CASSLGGSYYGYTF. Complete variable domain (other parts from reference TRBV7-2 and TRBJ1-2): GAGVSQSPSNKVTEKGKDVELRCDPISGHTALYWYRQSLGQGLEFLIYFQGNSAPDKSGLPSDRFSAERTGGSVSTLTIQRTQQEDSAVYLCASSLGGSYYGYTFGSGTRLTVV.

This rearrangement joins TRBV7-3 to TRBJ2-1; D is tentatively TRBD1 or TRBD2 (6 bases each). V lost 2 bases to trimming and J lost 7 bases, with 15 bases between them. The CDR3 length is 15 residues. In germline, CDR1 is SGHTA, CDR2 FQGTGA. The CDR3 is CASSLLGGQGNEQFF. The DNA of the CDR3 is TGTGCCAGCAGCTTATTGGGGGGCCAAGGGAATGAGCAGTTCTTC.

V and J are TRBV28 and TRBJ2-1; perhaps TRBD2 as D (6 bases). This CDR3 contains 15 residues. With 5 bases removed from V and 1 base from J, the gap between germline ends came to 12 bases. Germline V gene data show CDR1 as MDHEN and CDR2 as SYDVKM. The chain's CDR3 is CASSGGGVSYNEQFF. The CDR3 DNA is TGTGCCAGCAGTGGCGGCGGGGTTTCCTACAATGAGCAGTTCTTC.

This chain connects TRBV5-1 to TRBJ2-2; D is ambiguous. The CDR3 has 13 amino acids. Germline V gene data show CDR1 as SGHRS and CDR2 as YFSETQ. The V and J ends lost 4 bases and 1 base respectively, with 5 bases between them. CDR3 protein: CASSRMNTGELFF. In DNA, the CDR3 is TGCGCCAGCAGCCGAATGAACACCGGGGAGCTGTTTTTT.

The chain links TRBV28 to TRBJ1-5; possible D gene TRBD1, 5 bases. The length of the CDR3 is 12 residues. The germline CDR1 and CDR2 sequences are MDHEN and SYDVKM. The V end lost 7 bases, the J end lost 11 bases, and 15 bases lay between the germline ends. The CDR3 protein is CASTLGTTAQHF. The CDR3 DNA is TGTGCCAGCACCTTAGGGACTACAGCCCAGCATTTT. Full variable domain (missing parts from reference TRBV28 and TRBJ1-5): DVKVTQSSRYLVKRTGEKVFLECVQDMDHENMFWYRQDPGLGLRLIYFSYDVKMKEKGDIPEGYSVSREKKERFSLILESASTNQTSMYLCASTLGTTAQHFGDGTRLSIL.

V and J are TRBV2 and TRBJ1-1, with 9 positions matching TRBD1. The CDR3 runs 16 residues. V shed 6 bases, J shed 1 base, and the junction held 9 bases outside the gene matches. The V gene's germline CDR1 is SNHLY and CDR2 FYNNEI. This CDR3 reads CASRNLGQGGNTEAFF. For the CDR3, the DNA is TGTGCCAGCAGGAATTTGGGACAGGGCGGGAACACTGAAGCTTTCTTT.

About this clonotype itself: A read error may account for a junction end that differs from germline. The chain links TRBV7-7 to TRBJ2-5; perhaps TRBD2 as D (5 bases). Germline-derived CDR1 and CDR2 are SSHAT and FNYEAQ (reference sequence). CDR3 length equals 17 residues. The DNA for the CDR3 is TGTGCTAGCAGCGTACTCCCCCCGGGGATCCCTGGGGAGACCCAGTACTTC. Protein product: CASSVLPPGIPGETQYF.

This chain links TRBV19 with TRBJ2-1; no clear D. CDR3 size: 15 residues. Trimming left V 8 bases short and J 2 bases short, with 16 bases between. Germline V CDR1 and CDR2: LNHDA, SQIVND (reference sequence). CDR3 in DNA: TGTGCCAGTGGTCCTGTAGCTGGGCCCTACAATGAGCAGTTCTTC. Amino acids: CASGPVAGPYNEQFF.

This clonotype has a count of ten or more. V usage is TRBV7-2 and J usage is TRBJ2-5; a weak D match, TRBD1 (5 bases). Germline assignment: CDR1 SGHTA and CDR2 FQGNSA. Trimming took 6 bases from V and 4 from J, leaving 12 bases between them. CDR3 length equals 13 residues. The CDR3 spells CASRFGDRETQYF. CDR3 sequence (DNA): TGTGCCAGCAGATTCGGTGACAGAGAGACCCAGTACTTC.